This entry is about one TCR beta chain. Measured with immunoSEQ multiplex PCR; TCRdb has only the in-frame clones, and not every one. This sample has tens of thousands of clones; approximately 88% occur once, and the top ten carry roughly 6%. The data originate from a study of chemoradiotherapy in HPV16-positive cancers. The CDR3 is 16 amino acids. With 0 bases removed from V and 0 bases from J, the gap between germline ends came to 10 bases. Germline CDR1 and CDR2: SGHTS and YDEGEE. Repeated repertoire sampling spanned the course of chemoradiotherapy. This sequence joins TRBV5-8 and TRBJ1-3; D gene ambiguous. Material: blood, obtained from a patient who underwent chemoradiotherapy. The receptor comes from a human donor with HPV-associated anogenital cancer. CDR3: CASSLEGSHSGNTIYF. CDR3 nucleotide sequence: TGTGCCAGCAGCTTGGAAGGGTCTCACTCTGGAAACACCATATATTTT.